This T cell receptor beta chain came from a study of shared clonotypes between healthy human individuals. Trimming stripped 8 bases from V and 0 bases from J, with 13 bases between. Germline V gives CDR1 MDHEN, CDR2 SYDVKM. This CDR3 region has 14 residues. Sequencing used immunoSEQ multiplex PCR; TCRdb keeps in-frame clones, though not all of them. The data contain millions of clones, about 92% of them seen just once; the ten biggest clones take up over 0.12%. The genes are TRBV28 and TRBJ1-2; D may be TRBD1 (6 bases). This clonotype originated in a man younger than 35 in good health. Sequencing was done on a sample of naive CD4+ T cells sorted from blood. Subset defined: CD45RA+ positively selected. DNA of the CDR3: TGTGCCAGCGGAATGGACAGATCTAACTATGGCTACACCTTC. This encodes CASGMDRSNYGYTF.